The T cell receptor beta chain described here comes from a study of cytomegalovirus exposure and HLA in healthy donors. Study details: The 110 or so validation repertoires used the same platform as the roughly 620 first-cohort repertoires, a later analysis reported.

The donors were in the approximately 120-subject validation cohort; that cohort was separate from the 666-subject first cohort. Germline V gives CDR1 SGHRS, CDR2 YFSETQ. The CDR3 runs to 14 residues. Trimming at V came to 4 bases and at J to 9 bases, leaving 9 bases not matched to a gene. Whole-study results and caveats: According to a subsequent analysis, TCR clusters identified in the first cohort showed a tendency to co-occur across the 100 to 150 validation repertoires.

This clone was seen just once. The antigen is undetermined. TCRdb's table, derived via immunoSEQ multiplex PCR, lists solely in-frame clones and lacks some. The sample consists of roughly 150,000 clones, roughly 96% of them appearing once. This chain connects TRBV5-1 to TRBJ2-1, with 8 bases matching TRBD1. This TCR was sampled from a woman aged 18 to 35 in good health and CMV-seronegative. Sequenced material: PBMCs. Here the CDR3 reads CASSRDRPFGEQFF. CDR3 in DNA: TGCGCCAGCAGCCGGGACAGGCCCTTCGGTGAGCAGTTCTTC.